This T cell receptor beta chain was profiled in a study of T cells after yellow fever vaccination. Broader study findings: Post-booster repertoires contained most primary-vaccination clones again (roughly 96% CD4, about 88% CD8). Any FACS-sorted repertoire could hold abundant clonotypes that contaminate it from the bulk population. Clonotypes found in both CD4 and CD8 compartments made up a small share.

TCRdb reprocessed the 5' RACE reads via MiXCR and lists one record per CDR3 protein. In the table there are about 630,000 distinct CDR3 sequences, 12% of which are singletons. With V trimmed by 0 bases and J by 6 bases, 4 bases remained unmatched. Per the germline V gene, CDR1 is SGHRS and CDR2 is YFSETQ. The CDR3 length is 15 residues. This clonotype turned up a few times. Its antigen remains unknown. The chain is built from TRBV5-1 and TRBJ2-2; 8 positions match TRBD2. The clonotype was recovered from a man aged 30 to 39 who received the YFV17D yellow fever vaccine. The specimen comprised PBMCs, sampled on the day of the yellow fever booster vaccination. Written as DNA, the CDR3 is TGCGCCAGCAGCTTGGCCCAGCGGGAGTCCGGGGAGCTGTTTTTT. Its translation: CASSLAQRESGELFF.